This T cell receptor (beta chain) was identified during a study of human T cells and chemical hapten exposure. The sample's time point: pre-sensitization, week 0. Regarding treatment: therapeutic diphenylcyclopropenone sensitization with weekly scalp DPC. A single record per CDR3 protein comes from TCRdb applying MiXCR to the RACE reads. The sample yields about 380,000 distinct CDR3 sequences, approximately 5.1% seen once. Germline V gene sequence: CDR1 PRHDT, CDR2 FYEKMQ (reference sequence). V lost 3 bases and J lost 5; bases outside the gene matches: 2. CDR3 length equals 14 residues. This clonotype was counted at least ten times.

The sequence came from a woman aged 45-60 years with alopecia areata. Some clones in this sample may be carry-over from other donors' samples. The chain joins TRBV13 to TRBJ2-1; 9 nucleotides line up with TRBD1. The source material was whole blood, sampled in connection with sensitization to the hapten diphenylcyclopropenone (DPC). Here the CDR3 reads CASSFGTGHNEQFF. In nucleotides, the CDR3 is TGTGCCAGCAGCTTCGGGACAGGGCACAATGAGCAGTTCTTC.